This T cell receptor beta chain emerged from a study of cytomegalovirus exposure and HLA in healthy donors. Whole-study context: In a later analysis, it was reported that the approximately 120 validation repertoires had been produced on the same platform as the roughly 700 repertoires belonging to the first cohort. The study, taken as a whole, reports: According to the study, some 160 TCR beta chains were cytomegalovirus-associated.

Remarks on this clone: Its antigen is currently unknown.

The trim removed 5 bases at V and 5 bases at J, leaving 10 bases unmatched. Germline values: CDR1 SGHRS, CDR2 YFSETQ. The CDR3 has 16 residues. Measured with immunoSEQ multiplex PCR; TCRdb has only the in-frame clones, and not every one. The data show 150,000 to 180,000 clones, about 86% seen once. The rearrangement uses TRBV5-1 and TRBJ1-1, with 12 bases that match TRBD1. This clonotype was sampled from a human donor in good health. Sample: PBMCs. CDR3 in DNA: TGCGCCAGCAGGCCTTTTCCGGGACAGGGGGCTACTGAAGCTTTCTTT. It translates to CASRPFPGQGATEAFF. Using reference TRBV5-1 and TRBJ1-1 for the parts outside the CDR3, the full variable domain is KAGVTQTPRYLIKTRGQQVTLSCSPISGHRSVSWYQQTPGQGLQFLFEYFSETQRNKGNFPGRFSGRQFSNSRSEMNVSTLELGDSALYLCASRPFPGQGATEAFFGQGTRLTVV.